One and the same sample provided the 12 T cell receptor beta chains below, sequenced in a study of blood T cell repertoires in COVID-19. Method: immunoSEQ multiplex PCR; TCRdb's copy keeps in-frame clones and lacks some. The table has tens of thousands of clones, more than 75% seen once; the top ten hold about 15%. Sequenced sample: peripheral blood. These receptors all stem from a woman in her 70s with acute or convalescent COVID-19.

The V gene is TRBV27, the J gene TRBJ1-2; D is uncertain. Deletions cut 2 bases from V and 10 bases from J, with 14 bases between. The CDR3 is made up of 13 amino acids. Looked up from germline, CDR1 is MNHEY and CDR2 is SMNVEV (reference sequence). The chain's CDR3 is CASSLVWSSPYTF. The CDR3, as DNA: TGTGCCAGCAGTTTAGTTTGGTCAAGCCCCTACACCTTC.

The chain couples TRBV6-5 to TRBJ1-2; D unclear. CDR1 is MNHEY and CDR2 is SVGAGI in the germline V gene. Between the trimmed V and J ends, which lost 3 bases and 2 bases, there was a span of 16 bases. This CDR3 contains 16 residues. The CDR3 sequence: CASSYSMQVRNYGYTF. CDR3 in DNA: TGTGCCAGCAGTTATTCGATGCAGGTCCGCAACTATGGCTACACCTTC.

The chain links TRBV2 to TRBJ2-6, with a tentative D call TRBD2 (5 bases). This CDR3 contains 14 residues. Germline lookup yields CDR1 SNHLY and CDR2 FYNNEI. Trimming removed 6 bases from V and 6 bases from J, with 12 bases in between. The chain's CDR3 is CASRGGGLANVLTF. The CDR3 nucleotides are TGTGCCAGCAGGGGTGGCGGACTGGCCAACGTCCTGACTTTC.

The table lists this clone with a few counts. DNA for the CDR3: TGTGCCAGCAGTGAAAGGGCGGGGTCCGGCAATCAGCCCCAGCATTTT. Translation: CASSERAGSGNQPQHF. The rearrangement joins TRBV6-1 to TRBJ1-5; D is ambiguous. Trimming left V 2 bases short and J 2 bases short, with 13 bases between. Germline V gives CDR1 MNHNS, CDR2 SASEGT. The CDR3 runs to 16 residues.

This rearrangement joins TRBV30 to TRBJ1-2, with TRBD1 identical over 7 bases. This CDR3 has 12 amino acids. The germline gives CDR1 GTSNPN, CDR2 SVGIG (reference sequence). V lost 5 bases to trimming and J lost 6 bases; unmatched junction nucleotides: 6. The chain's CDR3 is CAWDDRADGYTF. Written as DNA, the CDR3 is TGTGCCTGGGACGACAGGGCGGATGGCTACACCTTC.

J is TRBJ2-1 and V is TRBV15; 14 positions match TRBD2. The CDR3 loop spans 17 amino acids. The J segment lost 10 bases and the V segment lost 1 base, leaving 9 bases of the junction unmatched. CDR1 LNHNV and CDR2 YYDKDF come from the germline V gene (reference sequence). CDR3 sequence reads: CATSRGFGTSGGREQFF. In DNA form, the CDR3 reads TGTGCCACCAGCAGAGGATTCGGGACTAGCGGGGGTAGGGAGCAGTTCTTC.

The chain has TRBV6-1 and TRBJ1-6; tentatively, D is TRBD1 (6 bases). Germline CDR1 reads MNHNS; CDR2 reads SASEGT. V lost 1 base and J lost 9, with 16 bases in between. The CDR3 consists of 16 residues. CDR3 amino acids: CASSEEGQGIGSPLHF. DNA for the CDR3: TGTGCCAGCAGTGAAGAAGGGCAGGGGATAGGTTCACCCCTCCACTTT.

The chain joins TRBV11-2 to TRBJ1-2; D unclear. Trimming pared 5 bases from V and 8 bases from J, leaving 21 bases between. Germline CDR1 and CDR2: SGHAT and FQNNGV. The CDR3 spans 15 residues. The CDR3 here is CASSPSSAQLLGYTF. In DNA form, the CDR3 reads TGTGCCAGCAGCCCCTCTTCCGCCCAGTTACTAGGCTACACCTTC.

This chain connects TRBV3-1 (or the pseudogene TRBV3-2) to TRBJ2-3; the D is unclear. Germline loops: CDR1 LGHDT, CDR2 YNNKEL (reference sequence). The CDR3 extends over 14 amino acids. Trimming removed 1 base at V and 0 bases at J, with 5 bases between. CDR3 protein: CASSQGPSTDTQYF. In DNA form, the CDR3 reads TGTGCCAGCAGCCAAGGTCCTAGCACAGATACGCAGTATTTT.

The chain employs TRBV7-2 and TRBJ2-2, with a tentative D call TRBD1 (6 bases). The germline gives CDR1 SGHTA, CDR2 FQGNSA. This CDR3 has 14 residues. V lost 6 bases, J lost 7 bases, and 15 bases lay in between. CDR3 nucleotide sequence: TGTGCCAGCAGAACAGGGCCGCTAAGCGGGGAGCTGTTTTTT. Amino acid sequence: CASRTGPLSGELFF.

In nucleotides, the CDR3 is TGTGCCAGCAGTTACGGGGACAGGGGTTCTGGCTACACCTTC. Protein sequence: CASSYGDRGSGYTF. The chain links TRBV6-5 to TRBJ1-2; 10 positions agree with TRBD1. The CDR3 totals 14 residues. V dropped 2 bases and J dropped 7; count of bases not matched to a gene: 4. Per germline, CDR1 MNHEY and CDR2 SVGAGI.

The rearrangement links TRBV19 to TRBJ2-2; possibly TRBD2 for D (7 bases). Looked up from germline, CDR1 is LNHDA and CDR2 is SQIVND (reference sequence). CDR3 length: 14 residues. V lost 7 bases and J lost 5, with 14 bases in between. The CDR3 region has the DNA TGTGCCAGTACCTATAGGGGGGGAACCGGGGAGCTGTTTTTT. Translating it yields CASTYRGGTGELFF. The full variable domain, with the rest looked up from reference TRBV19 and TRBJ2-2, is DGGITQSPKYLFRKEGQNVTLSCEQNLNHDAMYWYRQDPGQGLRLIYYSQIVNDFQKGDIAEGYSVSREKKESFPLTVTSAQKNPTAFYLCASTYRGGTGELFFGEGSRLTVL.